This T cell receptor (beta chain) was found in a study of blood T cell repertoires in COVID-19. Authors' data handling: Researchers report that nucleated cell counts were estimated from reference gene primer amplification. Measured with immunoSEQ multiplex PCR; TCRdb has only the in-frame clones, and not every one. That table supplies the V and J calls and clone size; D and trimming were determined from the DNA. The sample lists 360,000 or so clones; around 87% were seen once. CDR1 KGHDR and CDR2 SFDVKD come from the germline V gene. V shed 3 bases, J shed 7 bases, and the junction held 11 bases outside the gene matches. This CDR3 is built from 15 residues.

The chain is built from TRBV24-1 and TRBJ2-7, with 7 positions matching TRBD1. The sequenced sample was peripheral blood. The TCR sequence derives from a man aged 18 to 35 with active or convalescent COVID-19. CDR3 amino acids: CATSDRTGSYGEQYF. CDR3 nucleotide sequence: TGTGCCACCAGTGATCGGACAGGCTCCTACGGGGAGCAGTACTTC.